This TCR beta chain came from a study of Ad26.COV2.S vaccination and SARS-CoV-2 variants. Only in-frame clones appear in the TCRdb table, and some are missing; sequencing was by immunoSEQ multiplex PCR. The table lists about 350,000 clones, about 85% of them singletons. V lost 5 bases, J lost 5 bases, and 6 bases lay in between. This CDR3 contains 11 residues. CDR1 is MDHEN, CDR2 SYDVKM, per germline. Treatment specified: 15 to 20 received Ad26.COV2.S at low or high dose, single or two shots; several received placebo; per-sample allocation not given. It was on day 63 after the first vaccine or placebo injection that samples were taken.

The sequence was collected from a person between 18 and 65 years old who received the Ad26.COV2.S COVID-19 vaccine or a placebo. This chain uses TRBV28 with TRBJ1-1; no reliable D call. The sequencing used peripheral blood, collected in a trial of Ad26.COV2.S vaccine versus placebo. CDR3 region: CASSGKTEAFF. The CDR3 DNA follows: TGTGCCAGCAGTGGAAAAACTGAAGCTTTCTTT.